The present TCR beta chain was sequenced within a study of early T cells in non-severe SARS-CoV-2 infection. Molecules of cDNA were individually given unique molecular identifiers that were attached to them. Using its own MiXCR run on the 5' RACE reads, TCRdb lists one record per CDR3 protein. This table has tens of thousands of distinct CDR3 sequences, around a tenth appearing once. There are many counts of this clonotype. V was shortened by 6 bases and J by 5 bases, with 14 bases between the two germline ends. Germline V lookup: CDR1 SNHLY, CDR2 FYNNEI. There are 13 residues in the CDR3. The chain is built from TRBV2 and TRBJ2-7, with D perhaps TRBD1 (5 bases). The sample consisted of whole blood. This receptor was identified in an adult who was a healthcare worker with PCR-confirmed SARS-CoV-2 infection or an uninfected control (not recorded which). The CDR3 spells CASSLETGDEQYF. The CDR3 DNA is TGTGCCAGCAGCCTAGAAACAGGTGACGAGCAGTACTTC. The full variable domain, in which reference TRBV2 and TRBJ2-7 provide the parts outside the CDR3, is EPEVTQTPSHQVTQMGQEVILRCVPISNHLYFYWYRQILGQKVEFLVSFYNNEISEKSEIFDDQFSVERPDGSNFTLKIRSTKLEDSAMYFCASSLETGDEQYFGPGTRLTVT.